This paragraph reports one TCR beta chain. Its specificity is not known. Germline CDR1 reads MNHEY; CDR2 reads SVGAGI. With V trimmed by 0 bases and J by 4 bases, 4 bases remained unmatched. The CDR3 extends over 15 amino acids. The data stem from a study of T cell responses to AZD1222 COVID-19 vaccine. The study, taken as a whole, reports: Only six or seven AZD1222 recipients were seropositive at baseline. Of spike-specific TCRs, nearly half reportedly target regions left unmutated in variants.

The data were produced by immunoSEQ multiplex PCR, yet TCRdb's version contains in-frame clones alone and is incomplete. The sample carries 75,000 to 90,000 clones, 80% to 90% recorded once. The genes are TRBV6-5 and TRBJ1-2, with 8 bases identical to TRBD1. This TCR was recovered from an adult who received the AZD1222 COVID-19 vaccine. This sample comprised peripheral blood, obtained 28 days after the second AZD1222 dose. CDR3 nucleotides: TGTGCCAGCAGTTACTCAGGACAGGGTATCTATGGCTACACCTTC. Protein sequence: CASSYSGQGIYGYTF.